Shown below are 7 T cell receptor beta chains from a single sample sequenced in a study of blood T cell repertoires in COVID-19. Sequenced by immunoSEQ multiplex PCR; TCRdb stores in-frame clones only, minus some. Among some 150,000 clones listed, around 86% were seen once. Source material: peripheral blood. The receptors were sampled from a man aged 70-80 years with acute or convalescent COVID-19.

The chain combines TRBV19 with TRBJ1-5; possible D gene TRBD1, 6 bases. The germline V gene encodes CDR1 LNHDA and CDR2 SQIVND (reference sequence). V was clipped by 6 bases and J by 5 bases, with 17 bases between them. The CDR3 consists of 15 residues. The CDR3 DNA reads TGTGCCAGTAGCGGGGGGGCAGGGGAAGATCAGCCCCAGCATTTT. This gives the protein CASSGGAGEDQPQHF. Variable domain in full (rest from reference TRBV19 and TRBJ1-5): DGGITQSPKYLFRKEGQNVTLSCEQNLNHDAMYWYRQDPGQGLRLIYYSQIVNDFQKGDIAEGYSVSREKKESFPLTVTSAQKNPTAFYLCASSGGAGEDQPQHFGDGTRLSIL.

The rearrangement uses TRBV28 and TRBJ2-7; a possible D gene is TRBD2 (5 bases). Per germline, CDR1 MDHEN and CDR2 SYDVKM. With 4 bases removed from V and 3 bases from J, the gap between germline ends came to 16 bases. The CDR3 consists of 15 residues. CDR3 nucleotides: TGTGCCAGCAGTTCACGACGGGGAATTGGCTACGAGCAGTACTTC. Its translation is CASSSRRGIGYEQYF.

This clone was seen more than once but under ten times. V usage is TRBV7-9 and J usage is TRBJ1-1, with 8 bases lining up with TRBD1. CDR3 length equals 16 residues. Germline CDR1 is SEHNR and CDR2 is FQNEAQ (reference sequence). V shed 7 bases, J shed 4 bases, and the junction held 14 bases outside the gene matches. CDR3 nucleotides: TGTGCCAGCACCCGAGGGGCAGGGGGCGAAATCACTGAAGCTTTCTTT. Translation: CASTRGAGGEITEAFF.

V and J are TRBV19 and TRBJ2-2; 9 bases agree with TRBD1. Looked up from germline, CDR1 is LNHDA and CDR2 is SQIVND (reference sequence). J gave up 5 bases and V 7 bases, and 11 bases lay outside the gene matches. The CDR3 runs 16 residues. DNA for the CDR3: TGTGCCAGTAAGGAAAGACAGGGGGGCTTGACCGGGGAGCTGTTTTTT. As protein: CASKERQGGLTGELFF.

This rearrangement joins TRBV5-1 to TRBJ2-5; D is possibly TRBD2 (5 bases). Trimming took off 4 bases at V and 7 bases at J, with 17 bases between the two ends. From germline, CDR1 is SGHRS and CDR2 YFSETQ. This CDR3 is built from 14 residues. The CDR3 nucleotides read TGCGCCAGCAGCCCTCTGGACTTATTCGGGACCCAGTACTTC. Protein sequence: CASSPLDLFGTQYF.

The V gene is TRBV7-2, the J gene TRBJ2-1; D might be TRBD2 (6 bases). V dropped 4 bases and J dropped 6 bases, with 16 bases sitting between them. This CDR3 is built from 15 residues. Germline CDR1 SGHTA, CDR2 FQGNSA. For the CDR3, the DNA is TGTGCCAGCAGCTCGCGTTCCCACGGGGGCAATGAGCAGTTCTTC. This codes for CASSSRSHGGNEQFF. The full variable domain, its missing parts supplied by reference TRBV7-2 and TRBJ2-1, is GAGVSQSPSNKVTEKGKDVELRCDPISGHTALYWYRQSLGQGLEFLIYFQGNSAPDKSGLPSDRFSAERTGGSVSTLTIQRTQQEDSAVYLCASSSRSHGGNEQFFGPGTRLTVL.

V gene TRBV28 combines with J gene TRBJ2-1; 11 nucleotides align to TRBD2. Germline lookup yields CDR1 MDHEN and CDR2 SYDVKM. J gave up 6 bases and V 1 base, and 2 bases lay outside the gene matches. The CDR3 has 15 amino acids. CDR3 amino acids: CASSLLTSGVNEQFF. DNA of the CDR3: TGTGCCAGCAGTTTATTGACTAGCGGGGTCAATGAGCAGTTCTTC.